The rows below give T cell receptor beta chains drawn from one sample of a study of liver allograft versus peripheral blood T cells. TCRdb itself ran the reads through MiXCR, one entry per CDR3 protein. This sample has around 15,000 distinct CDR3 sequences, with roughly a fifth found just once. The receptors shown here come from a human patient who had a liver transplant. Part of the T cell pool may stem from the graft donor. The CDR3 runs from the conserved cysteine through the conserved F or W. The D gene is left open where the match is weak. A row's size may be missing; if present it is once, few, many or a size class.

D gene: TRBD2; clone size: few; J gene: TRBJ2-7; V gene: TRBV11-2; CDR3 DNA: TGTGCCAGCAGCGAGATAGCGGGAATCGTCTACGAGCAGTACTTC; CDR3 protein: CASSEIAGIVYEQYF
D gene: TRBD2; clone size: .; J gene: TRBJ2-7; V gene: TRBV20-1; CDR3 DNA: TGCAGTGCTACTCGGACTAGCCGGGAATACGAGCAGTACTTC; CDR3 protein: CSATRTSREYEQYF
D gene: .; clone size: few; J gene: TRBJ2-2; V gene: TRBV30; CDR3 DNA: TGTGCCTGCCCTAAACGGATGAACACCGGGGAGCTGTTTTTT; CDR3 protein: CACPKRMNTGELFF
D gene: .; clone size: medium-sized; J gene: TRBJ2-1; V gene: TRBV24-1; CDR3 DNA: TGTGCCACCAGTGATTTGACCCCCCAAAAGTCCTCATACAATGAGCAGTTCTTC; CDR3 protein: CATSDLTPQKSSYNEQFF
D gene: .; clone size: .; J gene: TRBJ2-3; V gene: TRBV12-3/TRBV12-4; CDR3 DNA: TGTGCCAGCAGCTCGGACGGTTATGGGGGTACGCAGTATTTT; CDR3 protein: CASSSDGYGGTQYF
D gene: TRBD1; clone size: .; J gene: TRBJ2-5; V gene: TRBV6-2/TRBV6-3; CDR3 DNA: TGTGCCAGCACACTACAGGGGCTGAAGGGAGAGACCCAGTACTTC; CDR3 protein: CASTLQGLKGETQYF
D gene: .; clone size: .; J gene: TRBJ1-1; V gene: TRBV28; CDR3 DNA: TGTGCCAGCAGTTCAACGACAGGGAACACTGAAGCTTTCTTT; CDR3 protein: CASSSTTGNTEAFF
D gene: .; clone size: .; J gene: TRBJ2-3; V gene: TRBV15; CDR3 DNA: TGTGCCACCAGCGGCCGACTCTGGACGGGAAGCACAGATACGCAGTATTTT; CDR3 protein: CATSGRLWTGSTDTQYF
D gene: .; clone size: many; J gene: TRBJ1-4; V gene: TRBV29-1; CDR3 DNA: TGCAGCGTTGGTAATCACCTCCCAAATGAAAAACTGTTTTTT; CDR3 protein: CSVGNHLPNEKLFF
D gene: TRBD1; clone size: many; J gene: TRBJ2-7; V gene: TRBV18; CDR3 DNA: TGTGCCAGCTCACGGGGACAGGTCACCTACGAGCAGTACTTC; CDR3 protein: CASSRGQVTYEQYF
D gene: TRBD2; clone size: many; J gene: TRBJ2-5; V gene: TRBV18; CDR3 DNA: TGTGCCAGCTCACAAACAGCGGGGCAAGAGACCCAGTACTTC; CDR3 protein: CASSQTAGQETQYF
D gene: .; clone size: many; J gene: TRBJ1-1; V gene: TRBV7-9; CDR3 DNA: TGTGCCAGCAGCTTAAGCGTGAACACTGAAGCTTTCTTT; CDR3 protein: CASSLSVNTEAFF
D gene: .; clone size: medium-sized; J gene: TRBJ1-1; V gene: TRBV18; CDR3 DNA: TGTGCCAGCTCACCATGGCAGGGTGGGGAGTTTGAGAACACTGAAGCTTTCTTT; CDR3 protein: CASSPWQGGEFENTEAFF
D gene: .; clone size: .; J gene: TRBJ1-2; V gene: TRBV27; CDR3 DNA: TGTGCCAGCAGTTTAAATCAGGGGTCTTACTATGGCTACACCTTC; CDR3 protein: CASSLNQGSYYGYTF
D gene: .; clone size: many; J gene: TRBJ1-2; V gene: TRBV6-1; CDR3 DNA: TGTGCCAGCAGTGAACCGGAATCCTATGGCTACACCTTC; CDR3 protein: CASSEPESYGYTF
D gene: .; clone size: few; J gene: TRBJ1-5; V gene: TRBV6-1; CDR3 DNA: TGTGCCAGCAGTGAAACGGGGGGCTTTCAGCCCCAGCATTTT; CDR3 protein: CASSETGGFQPQHF
D gene: .; clone size: few; J gene: TRBJ2-1; V gene: TRBV6-1; CDR3 DNA: TGTGCCAGCAGTATTTGGGGCGAAAGCGATGAGCAGTTCTTC; CDR3 protein: CASSIWGESDEQFF
D gene: .; clone size: .; J gene: TRBJ2-3; V gene: TRBV19; CDR3 DNA: TGTTCCAGTAGGCGATCCGGAGTGGGAGAATCAGATACGCAGTATTTT; CDR3 protein: CSSRRSGVGESDTQYF
D gene: .; clone size: few; J gene: TRBJ2-7; V gene: TRBV5-4; CDR3 DNA: TGTGCCAGCAGCTGGAGCTCCTACGAGCAGTACTTC; CDR3 protein: CASSWSSYEQYF
D gene: .; clone size: .; J gene: TRBJ1-3; V gene: TRBV24-1; CDR3 DNA: TGTGCCACCAGTGATCCCAGGAGCTCTGGAAACACCATATATTTT; CDR3 protein: CATSDPRSSGNTIYF
D gene: .; clone size: .; J gene: TRBJ2-7; V gene: TRBV28; CDR3 DNA: TGTGCCAGCAGTTTCCTAGCTCCGATCTCCAGCTCCTACGAGCAGTACTTC; CDR3 protein: CASSFLAPISSSYEQYF
D gene: .; clone size: few; J gene: TRBJ2-2; V gene: TRBV11-3; CDR3 DNA: TGTGCCAGCAGCTTCCGCCAGGAGAACACCGGGGAGCTGTTTTTT; CDR3 protein: CASSFRQENTGELFF
D gene: .; clone size: .; J gene: TRBJ2-2; V gene: TRBV20-1; CDR3 DNA: TGCAGTGCTAGAGTAGGGGCGAACACCGGGGAGCTGTTTTTT; CDR3 protein: CSARVGANTGELFF
D gene: TRBD1; clone size: .; J gene: TRBJ1-1; V gene: TRBV7-3; CDR3 DNA: TGTGCCAGCAGCTTGGGACAGGGGGCGGCCGCTTTCTTT; CDR3 protein: CASSLGQGAAAFF
D gene: .; clone size: many; J gene: TRBJ1-1; V gene: TRBV15; CDR3 DNA: TGTGCCACCAGCAGGTCGACAGGACTGAACACTGAAGCTTTCTTT; CDR3 protein: CATSRSTGLNTEAFF
D gene: .; clone size: many; J gene: TRBJ1-5; V gene: TRBV27; CDR3 DNA: TGTGCCAGCAGTTTTGAGGGCGGGGTGGGTCAGCCCCAGCATTTT; CDR3 protein: CASSFEGGVGQPQHF
D gene: .; clone size: .; J gene: TRBJ2-7; V gene: TRBV29-1; CDR3 DNA: TGCAGCGTTACCACAGGGAGCTCCTACGAGCAGTACTTC; CDR3 protein: CSVTTGSSYEQYF
D gene: .; clone size: .; J gene: TRBJ1-3; V gene: TRBV6-2/TRBV6-3; CDR3 DNA: TGTGCCAGCAGGCGTTCCGGAAACACCATATATTTT; CDR3 protein: CASRRSGNTIYF
D gene: TRBD1; clone size: .; J gene: TRBJ2-2; V gene: TRBV27; CDR3 DNA: TGTGCCAGCAGTTGGACAGGGGGGGTCGGGAACACCGGGGAGCTGTTTTTT; CDR3 protein: CASSWTGGVGNTGELFF
D gene: .; clone size: .; J gene: TRBJ1-3; V gene: TRBV9; CDR3 DNA: TGTGCCAGCAGCGCCCGACCGAGCTCTGGAAACACCATATATTTT; CDR3 protein: CASSARPSSGNTIYF
D gene: .; clone size: medium-sized; J gene: TRBJ1-1; V gene: TRBV29-1; CDR3 DNA: TGCAGCGTGGGGACATACACTGAAGCTTTCTTT; CDR3 protein: CSVGTYTEAFF
D gene: .; clone size: .; J gene: TRBJ2-6; V gene: TRBV7-2; CDR3 DNA: TGTGCCAGCAGCGTAGGGGCTGGGGCCAACGTCCTGACTTTC; CDR3 protein: CASSVGAGANVLTF
D gene: TRBD1; clone size: .; J gene: TRBJ2-1; V gene: TRBV24-1; CDR3 DNA: TGTGCCAGCAGTGTGGGACAGGGGACCAACAATGAGCAGTTCTTC; CDR3 protein: CASSVGQGTNNEQFF
D gene: TRBD1; clone size: medium-sized; J gene: TRBJ1-6; V gene: TRBV6-1; CDR3 DNA: TGTGCCAGCAGGGAGGGGGCAGAAAATTCACCCCTCCACTTT; CDR3 protein: CASREGAENSPLHF
D gene: TRBD2; clone size: .; J gene: TRBJ2-1; V gene: TRBV28; CDR3 DNA: TGTGCCAGCAGCCGGATAACTAGCGGGAGGGCCCATGAGCAGTTCTTC; CDR3 protein: CASSRITSGRAHEQFF
D gene: .; clone size: medium-sized; J gene: TRBJ1-2; V gene: TRBV10-3; CDR3 DNA: TGTGCCATCAGTCCAAACGCGGGACATGAGATCGCTAACTATGGCTACACCTTC; CDR3 protein: CAISPNAGHEIANYGYTF
D gene: .; clone size: few; J gene: TRBJ1-1; V gene: TRBV19; CDR3 DNA: TGTGCCAGTAGTATCCGCGGACTCACTGAAGCTTTCTTT; CDR3 protein: CASSIRGLTEAFF
D gene: TRBD1; clone size: .; J gene: TRBJ1-1; V gene: TRBV30; CDR3 DNA: TGTGCCTGGAGCCCGGGACAGTTTTTGGGTGGGGTCACTGAAGCTTTCTTT; CDR3 protein: CAWSPGQFLGGVTEAFF
D gene: .; clone size: many; J gene: TRBJ2-2; V gene: TRBV6-1; CDR3 DNA: TGTGCCAGCAGTGATATTGGGCAGAACACCGGGGAGCTGTTTTTT; CDR3 protein: CASSDIGQNTGELFF
D gene: .; clone size: .; J gene: TRBJ2-2; V gene: TRBV30; CDR3 DNA: TGTGCCTGGAGTGTGGTTTACACCGGGGAGCTGTTTTTT; CDR3 protein: CAWSVVYTGELFF
D gene: .; clone size: .; J gene: TRBJ1-6; V gene: TRBV30; CDR3 DNA: TGTGCCTTGGAGGCAGGGAACTATAATTCACCCCTCCACTTT; CDR3 protein: CALEAGNYNSPLHF
D gene: .; clone size: few; J gene: TRBJ1-2; V gene: TRBV28; CDR3 DNA: TGTGCCAGCTTCGGGGGCAGGGCCTATGGCTACACCTTC; CDR3 protein: CASFGGRAYGYTF
D gene: TRBD1; clone size: few; J gene: TRBJ1-2; V gene: TRBV7-9; CDR3 DNA: TGTGCCAGCAGCTTAGAGGCCACAGGGGGTGGCTACACCTTC; CDR3 protein: CASSLEATGGGYTF
D gene: .; clone size: few; J gene: TRBJ1-6; V gene: TRBV18; CDR3 DNA: TGTGCCAGCTCACCACGGGCAGGGTTATACTCACCCCTCCACTTT; CDR3 protein: CASSPRAGLYSPLHF
D gene: .; clone size: few; J gene: TRBJ1-1; V gene: TRBV5-4; CDR3 DNA: TGTGCCAGCAGCTCCGCGGGCTCCCGATTGAACACTGAAGCTTTCTTT; CDR3 protein: CASSSAGSRLNTEAFF
D gene: .; clone size: medium-sized; J gene: TRBJ1-2; V gene: TRBV6-2/TRBV6-3; CDR3 DNA: TGTGCCAGCAGTTACTCGAATCCCGGGCAGGCCCTTTACTATGGCTACACCTTC; CDR3 protein: CASSYSNPGQALYYGYTF